The entry below gives a single T cell receptor (beta chain) sequence along with its context. A junction boundary mismatches the germline segment, possibly from a read error. As it was prepared, the TCRbeta library received unique molecular identifiers. Via MiXCR, TCRdb re-called the PCR reads, giving one row per CDR3 protein. The repertoire holds 150,000 to 250,000 distinct CDR3 sequences, with approximately 14% as singletons. The CDR3 is 16 amino acids. The record originates from a study of T-cell reconstitution after alpha-beta-depleted transplantation in children. V usage is TRBV12-3 or TRBV12-4 and J usage is TRBJ2-1; TRBD1 matches 11 bases. The receptor was isolated from a human donor who donated a stem cell graft to a child with acute lymphoblastic leukemia. The starting material was PBMCs from the stem cell graft donor, obtained from the stem cell graft. CDR3 nucleotide sequence: TGTGCCAGCGGACCCTGGACAGGGGGCACCTACAATGATCAGTTCTTC. It is translated as CASGPWTGGTYNDQFF.